This passage covers 9 T cell receptor beta chains from one sample sequenced in a study of T-cell memory formation after mild COVID-19. TCRdb reprocessed the 5' RACE reads with MiXCR, giving one entry per CDR3 protein. The sample consists of hundreds of thousands of distinct CDR3 sequences, over 15% of them appearing once. The sequenced sample consisted of PBMCs or a T cell subset sorted from them (not recorded which). Source of these receptors: a man younger than 35 who had mild COVID-19 (a few samples of this study predate the infection). Cell type and time point are not known.

V and J are TRBV6-2 or TRBV6-3 and TRBJ2-7, with 10 bases fitting TRBD1. This CDR3 comprises 16 residues. Germline V gene sequence: CDR1 MNHEY, CDR2 SVGEGT. The V and J ends lost 4 bases and 0 bases, in that order; junction bases with no gene match: 6. Written as DNA, the CDR3 is TGTGCCAGCAGTTCCGACAGGGGGCCTTCCTCCTACGAGCAGTACGTC. Amino acid sequence: CASSSDRGPSSYEQYV.

This chain joins TRBV10-3 and TRBJ2-5, with 7 bases aligning to TRBD1. J gave up 5 bases and V 0 bases, and 6 bases lay outside the gene matches. Germline CDR1 and CDR2: ENHRY and SYGVKD. CDR3 length: 15 amino acids. In DNA form, the CDR3 reads TGTGCCATCAGTGAGTCGAAGGGGGCCGGGGAGACCCAGTACTTC. Protein: CAISESKGAGETQYF.

The rearrangement links TRBV7-8 to TRBJ2-1; unclear D gene. This CDR3 is 16 amino acids long. Germline V gene lookup returns CDR1 SGHVS and CDR2 FQNEAQ. V was clipped by 5 bases and J by 4 bases, with 18 bases between them. CDR3 in amino acids: CASSRVPTPIYNEQFF. Here the CDR3 DNA reads TGTGCCAGCAGCCGAGTCCCCACCCCCATTTACAATGAGCAGTTCTTC.

This clonotype turned up a few times. The chain recombines TRBV6-5 with TRBJ1-2, with a tentative D call TRBD1 (5 bases). The CDR3 covers 15 residues. Germline CDR1 MNHEY, CDR2 SVGAGI. V lost 0 bases to trimming and J lost 4 bases, with 12 bases between them. CDR3 coding DNA: TGTGCCAGCAGTTACTCGCAACAGGCATTCTATGGCTACACCTTC. Translated, it gives CASSYSQQAFYGYTF.

In its sample, this clonotype was seen a few times. This chain joins TRBV12-3 or TRBV12-4 and TRBJ1-2; D unresolved. The V gene lost 7 bases and the J gene lost 0 bases, with 9 bases spanning the gap. This CDR3 region has 13 residues. The CDR3, as DNA: TGTGCCAGCACCCTTAGTACTAACTATGGCTACACCTTC. This gives the protein CASTLSTNYGYTF.

In its sample, this clonotype was seen a few times. The chain uses TRBV3-1 and TRBJ1-2; D gene uncertain. CDR3 length equals 13 residues. Trimming removed 5 bases at V and 6 bases at J, with 13 bases between. The germline V gene encodes CDR1 LGHDT and CDR2 YNNKEL (reference sequence). This CDR3 reads CASSVTGAHGYTF. The CDR3 DNA sequence: TGTGCCAGCAGCGTTACGGGTGCCCATGGCTACACCTTC.

V and J are TRBV20-1 and TRBJ1-1; D is ambiguous. Trimming left V 3 bases short and J 3 bases short, with 14 bases between. Germline lookup yields CDR1 DFQATT and CDR2 SNEGSKA (reference sequence). The CDR3 totals 14 residues. The CDR3 loop reads CSASWGFTHTEAFF. CDR3 sequence (DNA): TGCAGTGCTAGTTGGGGTTTTACTCACACTGAAGCTTTCTTT.

This clonotype came up many times. The V call is TRBV20-1, the J call TRBJ2-1; D might be TRBD2 (5 bases). From germline, CDR1 is DFQATT and CDR2 SNEGSKA (reference sequence). The CDR3 sequence is 15 residues long. Deletions cut 0 bases from V and 7 bases from J, with 16 bases between. CDR3 coding DNA: TGCAGTGCTAGAGATGCTAGCCGGGTAGAGAATGAGCAGTTCTTC. This sequence encodes CSARDASRVENEQFF.

This clonotype turned up a few times. Germline and junction disagree at one end, which may indicate a read error. This sequence joins TRBV6-5 and TRBJ1-3, with D possibly being TRBD1 (5 bases). CDR3 length: 15 residues. The germline V gene has CDR1 MNHEY and CDR2 SVGAGI. The CDR3 DNA reads TGTGCCACCAGTAGGACATTCGCTTCTGGAAACACCATATATTTT. Translated, it gives CATSRTFASGNTIYF.